Shown below are 20 T cell receptor beta chains from a single sample sequenced in a study of T cells expressing NK-cell markers. Reanalyzing the 5' RACE reads, TCRdb keeps one entry per CDR3 protein, without DNA. The listing records some 300,000 distinct CDR3 sequences. Sequencing input: blood T cells: a sorted CD56 or NKG2C T cell subset, CD4+ or CD8+ T cells, or bulk PBMC T cells (not recorded which). The receptors shown here come from a man aged 18 to 30 in good health.

CDR3 loop: CASSPQPGWNEQFF. This chain links TRBV12-3 or TRBV12-4 with TRBJ2-1; TCRdb's D call of TRBD1 is untestable without DNA. This CDR3 contains 14 residues.

CDR3 region: CAIRTDRVGTGELFF. The rearrangement uses TRBV10-3 and TRBJ2-2; TCRdb lists TRBD1, though no DNA is available to test this call. CDR3 length equals 15 residues. Germline V gene lookup returns CDR1 ENHRY and CDR2 SYGVKD.

The chain recombines TRBV12-3 or TRBV12-4 with TRBJ2-1; TCRdb's D call, TRBD2, is unchecked because there is no DNA. This CDR3 is built from 15 residues. The CDR3 is CASSSQTVLGNEQFF.

This rearrangement joins TRBV29-1 to TRBJ2-5; lacking DNA, the TRBD1 call made by TCRdb goes unchecked. This CDR3 has 12 residues. Germline V gives CDR1 SQVTM, CDR2 ANQGSEA. CDR3 sequence reads: CSVDRDPGTQYF. The full variable domain, with the rest looked up from reference TRBV29-1 and TRBJ2-5, is SAVISQKPSRDICQRGTSLTIQCQVDSQVTMMFWYRQQPGQSLTLIATANQGSEATYESGFVIDKFPISRPNLTFSTLTVSNMSPEDSSIYLCSVDRDPGTQYFGPGTRLLVL.

This sequence joins TRBV4-1 and TRBJ2-2; TCRdb selects TRBD1, and the lack of DNA leaves this call unchecked. The CDR3 sequence is 15 residues long. Germline CDR1 is MGHRA and CDR2 is YSYEKL. The CDR3 here is CASSQEQGVIGELFF.

The V gene is TRBV12-5, the J gene TRBJ2-3; TCRdb lists TRBD2, though no DNA is available to test this call. Germline V CDR1 and CDR2: LGHNT, FRNRAP. The CDR3 sequence is 14 residues long. The CDR3 here is CASGFYSPGATQYF.

The J gene is TRBJ2-7, the V gene TRBV10-3; without DNA, the TCRdb call of TRBD2 cannot be checked. The germline CDR1 and CDR2 sequences are ENHRY and SYGVKD. The CDR3 extends over 14 amino acids. The CDR3 region is CATERGGDHYEQYF.

The genes are TRBV10-3 and TRBJ2-2. Germline assignment: CDR1 ENHRY and CDR2 SYGVKD. There are 14 residues in the CDR3. This chain's CDR3 is CAISESGTTGELFF.

This sequence joins TRBV11-2 and TRBJ2-1; absent DNA, TCRdb's TRBD2 call cannot be checked. CDR3 length: 15 amino acids. CDR1 and CDR2 from the germline V gene are SGHAT and FQNNGV. CDR3 residues: CASSLGLASPHEQFF. The full variable domain, completed using reference TRBV11-2 and TRBJ2-1, is EAGVAQSPRYKIIEKRQSVAFWCNPISGHATLYWYQQILGQGPKLLIQFQNNGVVDDSQLPKDRFSAERLKGVDSTLKIQPAKLEDSAVYLCASSLGLASPHEQFFGPGTRLTVL.

V gene TRBV7-8 combines with J gene TRBJ1-4; TCRdb indicates TRBD1, and absent DNA this call remains unverified. The CDR3 totals 16 residues. Germline CDR1 is SGHVS and CDR2 is FQNEAQ. CDR3 sequence reads: CASSLAPTGNNEKLFF.

J is TRBJ2-1 and V is TRBV30. This CDR3 is built from 12 residues. Germline assignment: CDR1 GTSNPN and CDR2 SVGIG (reference sequence). The CDR3 spells CAWSNERNEQFF.

This chain uses TRBV25-1 with TRBJ2-3; without DNA, the TCRdb call of TRBD2 cannot be checked. Germline CDR1 is MGHDK and CDR2 is SYGVNS. This CDR3 spans 17 amino acids. This CDR3 is CASSELGSGRATDTQYF.

The chain has TRBV6-1 and TRBJ1-2; absent DNA, TCRdb's TRBD1 call cannot be checked. The CDR3 contains 14 residues. Germline V gene data show CDR1 as MNHNS and CDR2 as SASEGT. CDR3 residues: CASRATPQGAGYTF.

The rearrangement uses TRBV28 and TRBJ2-5. Germline CDR1 reads MDHEN; CDR2 reads SYDVKM. The CDR3 covers 14 residues. The CDR3 spells CASSLLSLIETQYF. Filled out from reference TRBV28 and TRBJ2-5, the complete variable domain reads DVKVTQSSRYLVKRTGEKVFLECVQDMDHENMFWYRQDPGLGLRLIYFSYDVKMKEKGDIPEGYSVSREKKERFSLILESASTNQTSMYLCASSLLSLIETQYFGPGTRLLVL.

This rearrangement joins TRBV12-3 or TRBV12-4 to TRBJ2-1; the D call of TRBD2 rests on TCRdb alone, since no DNA is present to check it. This CDR3 comprises 18 residues. The CDR3 is CASSFSAGGPISYNEQFF.

The J gene is TRBJ2-5, the V gene TRBV4-1; TCRdb indicates TRBD2, and absent DNA this call remains unverified. Germline assignment: CDR1 MGHRA and CDR2 YSYEKL. The CDR3 loop spans 15 amino acids. The CDR3 protein is CASSRISGTPETQYF.

This chain joins TRBV4-2 and TRBJ1-5; the TCRdb D gene call, TRBD1, has no DNA to confirm it. This CDR3 comprises 16 residues. Germline assignment: CDR1 LGHNA and CDR2 YNFKEQ. CDR3 in amino acids: CASRATGTGNNQPQHF.

The rearrangement uses TRBV12-3 or TRBV12-4 and TRBJ2-1. CDR3 size: 16 residues. CDR3 loop: CASSLVRRDLYNEQFF.

This sequence joins TRBV20-1 and TRBJ2-5; checking the TCRdb D call of TRBD2 is not possible without DNA. CDR1 is DFQATT, CDR2 SNEGSKA, per germline (reference sequence). The CDR3 extends over 13 amino acids. This chain's CDR3 is CSAGSGAKETQYF.

The chain couples TRBV12-3 or TRBV12-4 to TRBJ2-1; without DNA, the TCRdb call of TRBD2 cannot be checked. This CDR3 comprises 13 residues. CDR3 loop: CASRGGMYNEQFF.